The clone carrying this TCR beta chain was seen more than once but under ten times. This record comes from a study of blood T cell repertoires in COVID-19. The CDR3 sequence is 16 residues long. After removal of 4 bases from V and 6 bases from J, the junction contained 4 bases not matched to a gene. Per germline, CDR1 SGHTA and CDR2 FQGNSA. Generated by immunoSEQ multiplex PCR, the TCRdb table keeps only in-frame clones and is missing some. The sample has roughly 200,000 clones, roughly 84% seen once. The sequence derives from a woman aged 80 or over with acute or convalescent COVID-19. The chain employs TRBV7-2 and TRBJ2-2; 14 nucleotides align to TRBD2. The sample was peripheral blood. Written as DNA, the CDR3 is TGTGCCAGCAGCTCCCGACTAGCGGGAGGGCCCGGGGAGCTGTTTTTT. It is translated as CASSSRLAGGPGELFF.